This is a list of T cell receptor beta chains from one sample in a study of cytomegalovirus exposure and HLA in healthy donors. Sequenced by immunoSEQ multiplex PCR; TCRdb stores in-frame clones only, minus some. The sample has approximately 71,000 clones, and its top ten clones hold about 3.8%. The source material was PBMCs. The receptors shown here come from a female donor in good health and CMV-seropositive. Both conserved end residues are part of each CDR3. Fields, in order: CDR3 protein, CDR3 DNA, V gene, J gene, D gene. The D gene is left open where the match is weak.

CDR3aa: CASSYLQAGGLNEQYF; CDR3nt: TGTGCCAGCAGTTACCTTCAAGCGGGAGGGCTAAACGAGCAGTACTTC; v_gene: TRBV6-5; j_gene: TRBJ2-7; d_gene: TRBD2
CDR3aa: CASSFISPGQAPVKGYGYTF; CDR3nt: TGCGCCAGCAGCTTTATCTCACCGGGACAGGCTCCGGTTAAGGGCTATGGCTACACCTTC; v_gene: TRBV5-1; j_gene: TRBJ1-2; d_gene: TRBD1
CDR3aa: CATSREKATERGNGYTF; CDR3nt: TGTGCCACCAGCAGAGAGAAGGCCACAGAAAGGGGAAATGGCTACACCTTC; v_gene: TRBV15; j_gene: TRBJ1-2; d_gene: .
CDR3aa: CASSFGGRSTDTQYF; CDR3nt: TGCGCCAGCAGCTTTGGCGGGAGGAGCACAGATACGCAGTATTTT; v_gene: TRBV5-1; j_gene: TRBJ2-3; d_gene: TRBD2
CDR3aa: CASSPRKGQGPNYSNQPQHF; CDR3nt: TGTGCCAGCTCACCACGTAAGGGACAGGGCCCCAATTATAGCAATCAGCCCCAGCATTTT; v_gene: TRBV18; j_gene: TRBJ1-5; d_gene: TRBD1
CDR3aa: CSVEDLPGQGSDTQYF; CDR3nt: TGCAGCGTTGAAGATCTCCCTGGACAGGGATCAGATACGCAGTATTTT; v_gene: TRBV29-1; j_gene: TRBJ2-3; d_gene: TRBD1
CDR3aa: CASSEGWTAYEQYF; CDR3nt: TGTGCCAGCAGTGAAGGATGGACAGCCTACGAGCAGTACTTC; v_gene: TRBV6-1; j_gene: TRBJ2-7; d_gene: .
CDR3aa: CASSIGLQGSYEQYF; CDR3nt: TGTGCCAGTAGTATAGGTTTGCAGGGCTCCTACGAGCAGTACTTC; v_gene: TRBV19; j_gene: TRBJ2-7; d_gene: .
CDR3aa: CAPTSTLGVASNQPQHF; CDR3nt: TGTGCTCCAACGTCTACCCTAGGCGTTGCTAGCAATCAGCCCCAGCATTTT; v_gene: TRBV7-7; j_gene: TRBJ1-5; d_gene: .
CDR3aa: CASSQAGGRGYTF; CDR3nt: TGCGCCAGCAGCCAAGCAGGGGGCCGGGGCTACACCTTC; v_gene: TRBV4-3; j_gene: TRBJ1-2; d_gene: TRBD1
CDR3aa: CASSLSQAGGNEQYF; CDR3nt: TGTGCCAGCAGCTTGAGTCAAGCGGGGGGAAACGAGCAGTACTTC; v_gene: TRBV11-3; j_gene: TRBJ2-7; d_gene: TRBD2
CDR3aa: CAISEAGTENPPLHF; CDR3nt: TGTGCCATCAGTGAGGCTGGGACAGAAAATCCACCCCTCCACTTT; v_gene: TRBV10-3; j_gene: TRBJ1-6; d_gene: TRBD1